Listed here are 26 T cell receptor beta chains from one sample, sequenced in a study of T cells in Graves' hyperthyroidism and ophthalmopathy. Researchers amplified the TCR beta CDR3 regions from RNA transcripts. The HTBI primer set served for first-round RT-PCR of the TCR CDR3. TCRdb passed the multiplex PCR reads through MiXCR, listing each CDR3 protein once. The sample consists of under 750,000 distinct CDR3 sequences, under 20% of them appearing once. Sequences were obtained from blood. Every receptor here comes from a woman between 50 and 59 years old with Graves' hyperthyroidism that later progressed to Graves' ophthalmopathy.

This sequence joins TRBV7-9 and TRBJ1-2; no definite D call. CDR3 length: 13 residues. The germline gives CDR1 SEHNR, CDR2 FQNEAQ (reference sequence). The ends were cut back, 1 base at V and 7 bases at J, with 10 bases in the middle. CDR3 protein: CASSLEKWGGYTF. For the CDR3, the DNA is TGTGCCAGCAGCTTAGAGAAATGGGGTGGCTACACCTTC.

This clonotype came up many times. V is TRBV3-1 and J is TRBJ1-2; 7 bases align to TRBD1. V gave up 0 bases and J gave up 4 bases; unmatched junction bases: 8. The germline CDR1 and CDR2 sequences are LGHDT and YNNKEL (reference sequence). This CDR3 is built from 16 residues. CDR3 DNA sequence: TGTGCCAGCAGCCAAGATTACGGAGGGGGCGGCTATGGCTACACCTTC. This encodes CASSQDYGGGGYGYTF. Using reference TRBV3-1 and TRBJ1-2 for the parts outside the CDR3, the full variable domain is DTAVSQTPKYLVTQMGNDKSIKCEQNLGHDTMYWYKQDSKKFLKIMFSYNNKELIINETVPNRFSPKSPDKAHLNLHINSLELGDSAVYFCASSQDYGGGGYGYTFGSGTRLTVV.

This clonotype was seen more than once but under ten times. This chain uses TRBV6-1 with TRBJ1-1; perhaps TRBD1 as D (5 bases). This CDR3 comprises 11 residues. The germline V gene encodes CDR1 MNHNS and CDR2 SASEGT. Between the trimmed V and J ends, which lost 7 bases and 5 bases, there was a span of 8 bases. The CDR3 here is CASKTGTEAFF. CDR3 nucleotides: TGTGCCAGCAAAACAGGTACTGAAGCTTTCTTT.

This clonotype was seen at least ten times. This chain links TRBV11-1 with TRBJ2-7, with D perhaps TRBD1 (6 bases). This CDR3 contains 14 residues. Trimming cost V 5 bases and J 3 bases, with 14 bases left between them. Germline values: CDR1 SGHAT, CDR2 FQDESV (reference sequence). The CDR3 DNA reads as TGTGCCAGCAGCCCCGGGACATTGCGCTACGAGCAGTACTTC. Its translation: CASSPGTLRYEQYF.

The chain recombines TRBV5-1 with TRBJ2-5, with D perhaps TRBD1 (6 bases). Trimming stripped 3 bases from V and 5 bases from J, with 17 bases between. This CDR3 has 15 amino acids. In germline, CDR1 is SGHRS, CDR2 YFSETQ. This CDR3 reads CASSYGTQGMETQYF. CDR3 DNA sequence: TGCGCCAGCAGCTACGGGACACAGGGCATGGAGACCCAGTACTTC.

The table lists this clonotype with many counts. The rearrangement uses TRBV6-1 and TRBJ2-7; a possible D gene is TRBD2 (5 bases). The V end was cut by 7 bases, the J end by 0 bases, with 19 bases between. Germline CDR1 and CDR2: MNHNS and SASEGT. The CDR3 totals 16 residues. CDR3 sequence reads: CASTAGERYHSYEQYF. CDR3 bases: TGTGCCAGCACCGCCGGGGAAAGATACCACTCCTACGAGCAGTACTTC.

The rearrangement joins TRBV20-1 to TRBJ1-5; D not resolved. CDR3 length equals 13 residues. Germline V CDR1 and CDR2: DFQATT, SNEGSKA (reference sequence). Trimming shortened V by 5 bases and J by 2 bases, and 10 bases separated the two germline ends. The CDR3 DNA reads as TGCAGTGCTCCCCGAGGTGGCAATCAGCCCCAGCATTTT. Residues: CSAPRGGNQPQHF.

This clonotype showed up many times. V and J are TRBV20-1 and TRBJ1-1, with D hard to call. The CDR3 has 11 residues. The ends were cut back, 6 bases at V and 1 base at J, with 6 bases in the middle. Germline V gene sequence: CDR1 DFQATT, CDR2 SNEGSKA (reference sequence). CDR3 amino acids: CSAEENTEAFF. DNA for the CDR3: TGCAGTGCAGAGGAGAACACTGAAGCTTTCTTT.

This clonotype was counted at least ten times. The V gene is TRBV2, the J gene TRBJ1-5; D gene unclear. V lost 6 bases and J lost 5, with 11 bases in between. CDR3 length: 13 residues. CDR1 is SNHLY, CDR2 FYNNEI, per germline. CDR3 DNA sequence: TGTGCCAGCAGAGGCATCTCCCATCAGCCCCAGCATTTT. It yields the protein CASRGISHQPQHF.

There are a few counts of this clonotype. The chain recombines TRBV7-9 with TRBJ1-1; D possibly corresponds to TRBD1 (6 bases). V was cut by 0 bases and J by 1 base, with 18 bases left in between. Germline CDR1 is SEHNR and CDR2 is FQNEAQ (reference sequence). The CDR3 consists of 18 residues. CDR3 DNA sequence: TGTGCCAGCAGCTTAGCGACTACAGGGATTCCCGAGAACACTGAAGCTTTCTTT. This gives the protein CASSLATTGIPENTEAFF.

CDR3 in DNA: TGTGCCTGGGGACAGGGCCTTGGCTCTGGAAACACCATATATTTT. Translated, it gives CAWGQGLGSGNTIYF. J is TRBJ1-3 and V is TRBV30; 8 nucleotides match TRBD1. Germline loops: CDR1 GTSNPN, CDR2 SVGIG (reference sequence). The V gene end was trimmed by 5 bases and the J gene end by 0 bases; junction bases not matched to a gene: 6. This CDR3 comprises 15 residues.

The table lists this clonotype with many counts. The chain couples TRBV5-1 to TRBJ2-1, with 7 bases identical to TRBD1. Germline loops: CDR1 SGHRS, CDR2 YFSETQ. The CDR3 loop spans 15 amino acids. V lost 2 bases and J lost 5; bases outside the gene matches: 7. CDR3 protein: CASSFSGTANNEQFF. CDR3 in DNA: TGCGCCAGCAGCTTCTCCGGGACAGCCAACAATGAGCAGTTCTTC.

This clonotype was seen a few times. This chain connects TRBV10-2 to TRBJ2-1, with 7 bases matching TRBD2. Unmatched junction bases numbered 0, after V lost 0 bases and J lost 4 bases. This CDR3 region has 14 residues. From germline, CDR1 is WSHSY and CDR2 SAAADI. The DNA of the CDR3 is TGCGCCAGCAGTGAGTCGGGGGGGTACAATGAGCAGTTCTTC. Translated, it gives CASSESGGYNEQFF.

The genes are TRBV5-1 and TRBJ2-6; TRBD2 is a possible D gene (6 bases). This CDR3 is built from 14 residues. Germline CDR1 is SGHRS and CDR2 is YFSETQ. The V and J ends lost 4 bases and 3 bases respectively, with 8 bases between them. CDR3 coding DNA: TGCGCCAGCAGCGGAGGGGATGGGGCCAACGTCCTGACTTTC. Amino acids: CASSGGDGANVLTF.

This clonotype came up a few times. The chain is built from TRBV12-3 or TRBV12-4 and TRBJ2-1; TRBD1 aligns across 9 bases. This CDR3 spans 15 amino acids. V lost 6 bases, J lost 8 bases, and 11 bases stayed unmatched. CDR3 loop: CASSPGTGRLDEQFF. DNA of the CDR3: TGTGCCAGCAGCCCCGGGACAGGGAGGTTAGATGAGCAGTTCTTC.

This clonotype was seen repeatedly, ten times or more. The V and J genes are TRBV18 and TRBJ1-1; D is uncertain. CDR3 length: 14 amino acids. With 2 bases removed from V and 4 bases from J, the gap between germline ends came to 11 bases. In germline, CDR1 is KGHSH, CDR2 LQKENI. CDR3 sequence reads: CASSPAGGITEAFF. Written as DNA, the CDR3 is TGTGCCAGCTCACCAGCGGGTGGAATCACTGAAGCTTTCTTT. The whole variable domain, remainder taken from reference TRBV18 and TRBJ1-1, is NAGVMQNPRHLVRRRGQEARLRCSPMKGHSHVYWYRQLPEEGLKFMVYLQKENIIDESGMPKERFSAEFPKEGPSILRIQQVVRGDSAAYFCASSPAGGITEAFFGQGTRLTVV.

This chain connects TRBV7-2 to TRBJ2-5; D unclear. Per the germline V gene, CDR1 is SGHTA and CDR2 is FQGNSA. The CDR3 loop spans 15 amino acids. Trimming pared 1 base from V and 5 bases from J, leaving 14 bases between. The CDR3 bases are TGTGCCAGCAGCTTAGTCGCTAACGTCGGGGAGACCCAGTACTTC. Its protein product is CASSLVANVGETQYF.

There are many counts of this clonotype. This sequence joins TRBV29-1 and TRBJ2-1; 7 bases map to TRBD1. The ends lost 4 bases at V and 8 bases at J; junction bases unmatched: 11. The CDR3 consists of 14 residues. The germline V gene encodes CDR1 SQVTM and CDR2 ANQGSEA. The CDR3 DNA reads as TGCAGCGTTGTCCCGGGACAGAATCTCCATGAGCAGTTCTTC. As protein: CSVVPGQNLHEQFF.

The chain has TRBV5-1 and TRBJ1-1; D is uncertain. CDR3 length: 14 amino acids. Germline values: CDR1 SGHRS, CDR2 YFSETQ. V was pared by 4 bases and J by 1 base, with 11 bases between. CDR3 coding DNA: TGCGCCAGCAGCCCGCGGGATCCGAACACTGAAGCTTTCTTT. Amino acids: CASSPRDPNTEAFF.

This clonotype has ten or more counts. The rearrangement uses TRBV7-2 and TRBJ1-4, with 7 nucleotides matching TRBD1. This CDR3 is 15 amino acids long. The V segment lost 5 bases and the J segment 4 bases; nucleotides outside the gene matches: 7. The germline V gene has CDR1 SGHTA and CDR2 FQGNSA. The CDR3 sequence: CASSIQGSHNEKLFF. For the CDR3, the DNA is TGTGCCAGCAGCATACAGGGGTCCCATAATGAAAAACTGTTTTTT.

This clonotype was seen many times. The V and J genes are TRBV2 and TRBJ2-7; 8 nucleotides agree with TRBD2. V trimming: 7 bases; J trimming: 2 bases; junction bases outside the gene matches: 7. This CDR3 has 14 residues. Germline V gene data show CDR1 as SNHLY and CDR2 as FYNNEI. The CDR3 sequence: CASTERGPTYEQYF. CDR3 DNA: TGTGCCAGCACGGAGCGGGGGCCTACCTACGAGCAGTACTTC. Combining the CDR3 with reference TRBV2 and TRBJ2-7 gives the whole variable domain EPEVTQTPSHQVTQMGQEVILRCVPISNHLYFYWYRQILGQKVEFLVSFYNNEISEKSEIFDDQFSVERPDGSNFTLKIRSTKLEDSAMYFCASTERGPTYEQYFGPGTRLTVT.

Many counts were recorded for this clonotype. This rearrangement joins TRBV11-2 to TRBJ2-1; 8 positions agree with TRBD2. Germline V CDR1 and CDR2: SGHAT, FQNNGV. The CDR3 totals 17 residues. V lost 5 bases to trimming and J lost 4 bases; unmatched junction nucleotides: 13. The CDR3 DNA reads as TGTGCCAGCAGCATAAATTTCAGCGGGGGTCGGTACAATGAGCAGTTCTTC. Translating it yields CASSINFSGGRYNEQFF.

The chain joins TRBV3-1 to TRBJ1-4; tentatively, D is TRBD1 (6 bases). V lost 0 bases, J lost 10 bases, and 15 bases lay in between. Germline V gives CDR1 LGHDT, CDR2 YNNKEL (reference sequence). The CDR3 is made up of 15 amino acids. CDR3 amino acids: CASSQEAGEMGKLFF. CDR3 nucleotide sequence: TGTGCCAGCAGCCAAGAGGCAGGGGAAATGGGAAAACTGTTTTTT.

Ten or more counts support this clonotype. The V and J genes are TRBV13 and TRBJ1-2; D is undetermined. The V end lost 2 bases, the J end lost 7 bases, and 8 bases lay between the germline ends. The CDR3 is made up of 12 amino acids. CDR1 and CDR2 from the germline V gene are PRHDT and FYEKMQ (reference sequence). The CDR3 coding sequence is TGTGCCAGCAGCTTAAGGTCCGCTGGCTACACCTTC. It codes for CASSLRSAGYTF.

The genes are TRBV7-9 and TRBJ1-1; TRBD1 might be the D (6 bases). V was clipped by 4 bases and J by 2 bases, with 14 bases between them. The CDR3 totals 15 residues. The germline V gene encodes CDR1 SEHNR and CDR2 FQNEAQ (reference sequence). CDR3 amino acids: CASSSQETGNTEAFF. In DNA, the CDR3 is TGTGCCAGCAGCTCCCAAGAGACAGGAAACACTGAAGCTTTCTTT.

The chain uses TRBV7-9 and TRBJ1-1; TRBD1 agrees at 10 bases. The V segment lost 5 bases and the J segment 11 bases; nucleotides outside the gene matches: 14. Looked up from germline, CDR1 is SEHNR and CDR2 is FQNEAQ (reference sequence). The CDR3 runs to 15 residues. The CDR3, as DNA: TGTGCCAGCAGCCTAAGTGTGGGACAGGGGATTGGTGCTTTCTTT. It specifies CASSLSVGQGIGAFF.